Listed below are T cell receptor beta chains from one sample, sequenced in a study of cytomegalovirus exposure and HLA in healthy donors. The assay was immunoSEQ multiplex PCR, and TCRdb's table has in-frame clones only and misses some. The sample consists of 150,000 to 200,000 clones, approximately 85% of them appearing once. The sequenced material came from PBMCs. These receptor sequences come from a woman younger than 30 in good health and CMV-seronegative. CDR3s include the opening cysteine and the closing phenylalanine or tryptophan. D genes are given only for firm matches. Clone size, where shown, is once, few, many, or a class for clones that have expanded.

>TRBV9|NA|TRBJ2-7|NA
CASSVGIQGYEQYF
TGTGCCAGCAGCGTGGGGATCCAGGGTTACGAGCAGTACTTC
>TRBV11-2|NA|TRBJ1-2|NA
CASSLTLGDYGYTF
TGTGCCAGCAGCTTAACGCTAGGTGACTATGGCTACACCTTC
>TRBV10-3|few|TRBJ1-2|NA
CAISASGAYGYTF
TGTGCCATCAGTGCCTCAGGGGCCTATGGCTACACCTTC
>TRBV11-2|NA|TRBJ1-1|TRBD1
CASSPLKTGFGEAFF
TGTGCCAGCAGCCCCCTGAAGACAGGGTTTGGCGAAGCTTTCTTT
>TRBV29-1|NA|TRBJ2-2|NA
CSVTQGWQGGELFF
TGCAGCGTAACCCAGGGGTGGCAGGGCGGGGAGCTGTTTTTT
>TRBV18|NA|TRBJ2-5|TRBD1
CASSPGTGFIETQYF
TGTGCCAGCTCACCAGGGACAGGGTTTATCGAGACCCAGTACTTC
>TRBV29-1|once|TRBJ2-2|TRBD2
CSGLETSGSLGELFF
TGCAGCGGACTAGAGACTAGCGGGAGTCTCGGGGAGCTGTTTTTT
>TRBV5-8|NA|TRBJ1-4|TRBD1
CGSRGRTNEKLFF
TGTGGCTCAAGGGGGCGAACAAATGAAAAACTGTTTTTT
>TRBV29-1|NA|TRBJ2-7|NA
CSALTGTYEQYF
TGCAGCGCATTGACAGGCACCTACGAGCAGTACTTC
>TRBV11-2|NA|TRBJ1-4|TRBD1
CASSPMDRVGEKLFF
TGTGCCAGCAGCCCCATGGACAGGGTTGGGGAAAAACTGTTTTTT
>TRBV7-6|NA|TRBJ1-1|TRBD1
CASSRTGITEAFF
TGTGCCAGCAGCAGGACAGGGATAACTGAAGCTTTCTTT
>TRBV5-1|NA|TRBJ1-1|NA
CASSIGVMNTEAFF
TGCGCCAGCAGCATCGGAGTCATGAACACTGAAGCTTTCTTT
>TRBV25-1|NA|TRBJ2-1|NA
CASSALDEQFF
TGTGCCAGCAGTGCCCTCGATGAGCAGTTCTTC
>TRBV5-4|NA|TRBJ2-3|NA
CASSSPRAATDTQYF
TGTGCCAGCAGCTCCCCCCGAGCAGCGACAGATACGCAGTATTTT
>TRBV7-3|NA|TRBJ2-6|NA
CASSPWRAMISGANVLTF
TGTGCCAGCAGCCCATGGCGGGCTATGATCTCTGGGGCCAACGTCCTGACTTTC
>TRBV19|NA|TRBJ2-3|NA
CASSGGTQYF
TGTGCCAGTAGTGGGGGGACGCAGTATTTT
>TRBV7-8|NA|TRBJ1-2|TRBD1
CASSLVSGGGYTF
TGTGCCAGCAGCTTAGTTTCAGGGGGTGGCTACACCTTC
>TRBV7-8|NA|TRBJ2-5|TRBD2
CASSPPGLAGVEETQYF
TGTGCCAGCAGCCCTCCGGGACTAGCGGGAGTAGAGGAGACCCAGTACTTC
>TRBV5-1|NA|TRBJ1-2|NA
CASSLRGPSAVYGYTF
TGCGCCAGCAGCTTGAGGGGTCCGTCCGCCGTCTATGGCTACACCTTC
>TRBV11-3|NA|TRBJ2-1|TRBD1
CASSRHQGAEQFF
TGTGCCAGCAGCCGCCATCAGGGGGCTGAGCAGTTCTTC
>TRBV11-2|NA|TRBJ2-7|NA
CASSLAPEPYEQYF
TGTGCCAGCAGCTTAGCCCCCGAGCCCTACGAGCAGTACTTC
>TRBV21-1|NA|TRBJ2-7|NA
CASSKEDYRARGLF
TGTGCCAGCAGCAAAGAAGATTACAGGGCGAGAGGGCTCTTC
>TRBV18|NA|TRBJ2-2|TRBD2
CASSQREVGGELFF
TGTGCCAGCTCGCAGCGGGAGGTCGGCGGGGAGCTGTTTTTT
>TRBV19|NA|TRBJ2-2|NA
CASSIPGVGTGELFF
TGTGCCAGTAGTATTCCGGGGGTGGGGACCGGGGAGCTGTTTTTT
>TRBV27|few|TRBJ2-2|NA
CASSLKQGNTGELFF
TGTGCCAGCAGTTTAAAGCAGGGGAACACCGGGGAGCTGTTTTTT
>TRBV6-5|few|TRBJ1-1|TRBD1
CASTWDRAGEAFF
TGTGCCAGCACCTGGGACAGGGCGGGTGAAGCTTTCTTT
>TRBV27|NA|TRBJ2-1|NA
CASMTRGNEQFF
TGTGCCAGCATGACCCGAGGAAATGAGCAGTTCTTC
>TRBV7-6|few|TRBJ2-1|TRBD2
CASSPRSGSIDEQFF
TGTGCCAGCAGCCCACGTAGCGGGAGCATCGATGAGCAGTTCTTC
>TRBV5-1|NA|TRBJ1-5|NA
CASSPGHSNQPQHF
TGCGCCAGCAGCCCCGGACATAGCAATCAGCCCCAGCATTTT
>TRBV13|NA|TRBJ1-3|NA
CASSLWQGQSNTIYF
TGTGCCAGCAGCTTATGGCAGGGTCAAAGCAACACCATATATTTT
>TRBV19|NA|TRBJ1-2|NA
CASSIESAGTVYGYTF
TGTGCCAGTAGTATTGAATCGGCAGGGACTGTCTATGGCTACACCTTC
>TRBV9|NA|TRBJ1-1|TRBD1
CASSVDPHDRGNTEAFF
TGTGCCAGCAGCGTAGATCCCCACGACAGGGGGAACACTGAAGCTTTCTTT
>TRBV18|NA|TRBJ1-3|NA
CASSPRQGNTIYF
TGTGCCAGCTCACCACGACAGGGAAACACCATATATTTT
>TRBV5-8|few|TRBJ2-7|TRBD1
CASSLPGQGSYEQYF
TGTGCCAGCAGCTTGCCGGGACAGGGCTCCTACGAGCAGTACTTC
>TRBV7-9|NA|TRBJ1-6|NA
CASSFSSLSYNSPLHF
TGTGCCAGCAGCTTTAGTTCGTTGTCCTATAATTCACCCCTCCACTTT
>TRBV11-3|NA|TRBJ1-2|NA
CASSLGGSVQGYGYTF
TGTGCCAGCAGCTTAGGGGGATCGGTACAGGGCTATGGCTACACCTTC
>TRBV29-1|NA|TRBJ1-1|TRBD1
CSVVPRGTNTEAFF
TGCAGCGTTGTTCCCAGGGGGACGAACACTGAAGCTTTCTTT
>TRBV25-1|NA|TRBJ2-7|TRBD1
CASSEGTGGSYEQYF
TGTGCCAGCAGTGAGGGGACAGGGGGCAGCTACGAGCAGTACTTC
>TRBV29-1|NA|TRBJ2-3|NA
CSVRLGAAADTQYF
TGCAGCGTTAGGCTGGGGGCGGCCGCAGATACGCAGTATTTT
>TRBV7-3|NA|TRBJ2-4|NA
CASSLDSKNIQYF
TGTGCCAGCAGCTTAGACAGTAAAAACATTCAGTACTTC
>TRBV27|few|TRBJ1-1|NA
CASNLRGKESGEYLMGTEAFF
TGTGCCAGCAACCTTCGGGGGAAGGAGTCCGGAGAATATCTAATGGGTACTGAAGCTTTCTTT
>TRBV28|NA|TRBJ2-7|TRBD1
CASSLIGTGGEQYF
TGTGCCAGCAGTTTAATCGGGACAGGGGGCGAGCAGTACTTC